This entry lists 18 T cell receptor beta chains sequenced from one sample in a study of T cell changes during pregnancy in multiple sclerosis. Measured with immunoSEQ multiplex PCR; TCRdb has only the in-frame clones, and not every one. The sample contains more than 40,000 clones, almost 90% of which appear only once. The sample in question was peripheral blood, obtained in the first trimester of pregnancy. The receptors originated from a female donor in good health, enrolled as a control in a pregnancy study.

The V call is TRBV5-5, the J call TRBJ2-1; 10 bases are a match to TRBD2. Germline-derived CDR1 and CDR2 are SGHKS and YYEKEE (reference sequence). The CDR3 consists of 19 residues. V was pared by 3 bases and J by 6 bases, with 18 bases of the junction left unmatched. The CDR3 loop reads CASSSGAKRGGGLGNEQFF. CDR3 bases: TGTGCCAGCAGCTCTGGGGCTAAGCGGGGGGGCGGGCTTGGCAATGAGCAGTTCTTC.

This clone was detected only once. V usage is TRBV4-1 and J usage is TRBJ2-1, with a weak D call TRBD1 (5 bases). The V end was cut by 3 bases, the J end by 5 bases, with 14 bases between. The CDR3 loop spans 15 amino acids. Germline-derived CDR1 and CDR2 are MGHRA and YSYEKL. Written as DNA, the CDR3 is TGCGCCAGCAGCCACCCCAGGGTCAAGGACAATGAGCAGTTCTTC. It is translated as CASSHPRVKDNEQFF.

In nucleotides, the CDR3 is TGTGCCAGCAGTGAAGCGGGGACAGCTTCCAACGGAAACACCATATATTTT. Translating gives CASSEAGTASNGNTIYF. The chain combines TRBV6-1 with TRBJ1-3; 7 bases align to TRBD1. The CDR3 spans 17 residues. V shed 0 bases, J shed 4 bases, and the junction held 9 bases outside the gene matches. Germline V gene data show CDR1 as MNHNS and CDR2 as SASEGT.

The chain recombines TRBV28 with TRBJ2-7; D is perhaps TRBD2 (5 bases). Trimming stripped 6 bases from V and 7 bases from J, with 13 bases between. Germline loops: CDR1 MDHEN, CDR2 SYDVKM. The CDR3 covers 12 residues. In DNA form, the CDR3 reads TGTGCCAGCAGCGTACCGGGGTATGAGCAGTACTTC. It is translated as CASSVPGYEQYF.

In this sample, this clone turned up a few times. The V and J genes are TRBV15 and TRBJ2-7; D is unresolved. The CDR3 is 12 residues long. CDR1 is LNHNV and CDR2 is YYDKDF in the germline V gene (reference sequence). The V gene lost 2 bases and the J gene lost 3 bases, with 5 bases spanning the gap. CDR3 in DNA: TGTGCCACCAGCAGAAATAACTACGAGCAGTACTTC. Translation: CATSRNNYEQYF.

The gene calls are TRBV5-6 and TRBJ1-2; tentatively, D is TRBD1 (6 bases). Per germline, CDR1 SGHDT and CDR2 YYEEEE. With 0 bases removed from V and 8 bases from J, the gap between germline ends came to 17 bases. There are 15 residues in the CDR3. This chain's CDR3 is CASSLVPQQGWGYTF. CDR3 nucleotides: TGTGCCAGCAGCTTGGTGCCCCAACAGGGTTGGGGCTACACCTTC.

This clone was counted once. The chain carries TRBV2 and TRBJ2-5, with a possible D match to TRBD1 (6 bases). The CDR3 is 11 residues long. The germline gives CDR1 SNHLY, CDR2 FYNNEI. V lost 10 bases to trimming and J lost 5 bases, with 11 bases between them. The CDR3 coding sequence is TGTGCCACCCAGGGGTGGGAGACCCAGTACTTC. Amino acid sequence: CATQGWETQYF.

The rearrangement uses TRBV18 and TRBJ1-5; tentative D call: TRBD1 (6 bases). V lost 1 base, J lost 2 bases, and 12 bases lay in between. The CDR3 loop spans 16 amino acids. The germline V gene has CDR1 KGHSH and CDR2 LQKENI. The DNA of the CDR3 is TGTGCCAGCTCACCACAGGGAAAGGGGGGCAATCAGCCCCAGCATTTT. Residues: CASSPQGKGGNQPQHF.

This clone has only one observation. The chain joins TRBV5-6 to TRBJ2-3; TRBD2 aligns across 8 bases. CDR1 and CDR2 from the germline V gene are SGHDT and YYEEEE. Trimming at V came to 5 bases and at J to 1 base, leaving 12 bases not matched to a gene. This CDR3 has 17 amino acids. The CDR3 region has the DNA TGTGCCAGCAGTTGGGAGAGAAGTAGCGGGGGCACAGATACGCAGTATTTT. Translated, it gives CASSWERSSGGTDTQYF.

V gene TRBV18 combines with J gene TRBJ2-1; possibly TRBD1 for D (5 bases). In germline, CDR1 is KGHSH, CDR2 LQKENI. This CDR3 has 14 amino acids. V was shortened by 6 bases and J by 6 bases, with 15 bases between the two germline ends. The CDR3 DNA is TGTGCCAGCTCCGCTCAGACGCAGGGCAATGAGCAGTTCTTC. This translates into CASSAQTQGNEQFF.

This clone was detected many times. This chain links TRBV6-4 with TRBJ2-1; 8 nucleotides match TRBD2. The V gene end was trimmed by 6 bases and the J gene end by 5 bases; junction bases not matched to a gene: 3. CDR3 length: 13 amino acids. CDR1 MRHNA and CDR2 SNTAGT come from the germline V gene. The CDR3 DNA is TGTGCCAGCAGCGGGGGGGCCCACAATGAGCAGTTCTTC. Residues: CASSGGAHNEQFF.

The chain carries TRBV29-1 and TRBJ2-4; D may be TRBD2 (5 bases). Germline loops: CDR1 SQVTM, CDR2 ANQGSEA. V was clipped by 7 bases and J by 6 bases, with 10 bases between them. This CDR3 spans 11 amino acids. The CDR3 protein is CSALEGNIQYF. The DNA for the CDR3 is TGCAGCGCGCTCGAGGGAAACATTCAGTACTTC.

The rearrangement links TRBV18 to TRBJ2-5, with D perhaps matching TRBD2 (6 bases). V was clipped by 2 bases and J by 5 bases, with 15 bases between them. Germline CDR1 KGHSH, CDR2 LQKENI. CDR3 length equals 15 residues. The CDR3 nucleotides are TGTGCCAGCTCACCAGGCTTGGAGGGCGGCGAGACCCAGTACTTC. Translating gives CASSPGLEGGETQYF.

The rearrangement joins TRBV13 to TRBJ1-4; D perhaps matches TRBD1 (6 bases). CDR1 is PRHDT, CDR2 FYEKMQ, per germline (reference sequence). The CDR3 is 13 residues long. V lost 3 bases and J lost 7, with 9 bases in between. CDR3 residues: CASSFGRGEKLFF. CDR3 in DNA: TGTGCCAGCAGCTTCGGCAGGGGTGAAAAACTGTTTTTT. The whole variable domain, filled in from reference TRBV13 and TRBJ1-4, reads AAGVIQSPRHLIKEKRETATLKCYPIPRHDTVYWYQQGPGQDPQFLISFYEKMQSDKGSIPDRFSAQQFSDYHSELNMSSLELGDSALYFCASSFGRGEKLFFGSGTQLSVL.

This clone is labeled as medium-sized (0.01 to 0.1%). The sample carries other DNA sequences with the same CDR3. The chain couples TRBV6-4 to TRBJ2-3; a possible D gene is TRBD2 (5 bases). The CDR3 is 13 residues long. Trimming removed 4 bases at V and 0 bases at J, with 5 bases between. Germline V CDR1 and CDR2: MRHNA, SNTAGT. The CDR3 region is CASSGGSTDTQYF. CDR3 coding DNA: TGTGCCAGCAGTGGCGGGAGCACAGATACGCAGTATTTT.

In its sample, this clone was seen a few times. This chain uses TRBV4-1 with TRBJ2-3; D perhaps matches TRBD2 (6 bases). The V end was cut by 1 base, the J end by 0 bases, with 8 bases between. This CDR3 spans 15 amino acids. The V gene's germline CDR1 is MGHRA and CDR2 YSYEKL. The CDR3: CASSQAGTSTDTQYF. The CDR3 DNA follows: TGCGCCAGCAGCCAAGCGGGGACTAGCACAGATACGCAGTATTTT.

V and J are TRBV5-4 and TRBJ2-1; 8 bases fit TRBD2. After removal of 0 bases from V and 3 bases from J, the junction contained 8 bases not matched to a gene. Looked up from germline, CDR1 is SGHNT and CDR2 is YYREEE (reference sequence). The CDR3 extends over 17 amino acids. CDR3 amino acids: CASSLGGPAGVYNEQFF. DNA for the CDR3: TGTGCCAGCAGCTTGGGGGGGCCAGCGGGGGTCTACAATGAGCAGTTCTTC.

In DNA form, the CDR3 reads TGTGCCAGCAGCCAATTGTACTTCTACGAGCAGTACTTC. It specifies CASSQLYFYEQYF. This chain joins TRBV14 and TRBJ2-7; no clear D. The length of the CDR3 is 13 residues. CDR1 and CDR2 (germline): SGHDN, FVKESK. The germline V and J ends were trimmed by 2 bases and 3 bases, with 8 bases remaining between them.